The 25 T cell receptor beta chains below come from one sample, sequenced in a study of blood T cells in healthy people across ages. Next came a second PCR, run for about 7 to 12 cycles, which used a sample-barcoded 5' primer along with a J-beta primer mix. One entry per CDR3 protein results from TCRdb running MiXCR on the 5' RACE reads. The table includes 1.5 million to 2 million distinct CDR3 sequences, just under 50% detected once. Sequences were obtained from blood. The origin of the receptors is a woman between 40 and 55 years old in good health.

The chain uses TRBV10-3 and TRBJ2-3; 7 bases fit TRBD1. V trimming: 6 bases; J trimming: 4 bases; junction bases outside the gene matches: 7. Germline V gene lookup returns CDR1 ENHRY and CDR2 SYGVKD. This CDR3 is built from 14 residues. The CDR3 is CAIRDRSSSDTQYF. For the CDR3, the DNA is TGTGCCATCAGGGACAGGTCCTCATCAGATACGCAGTATTTT.

A single count supports this clonotype. The chain combines TRBV28 with TRBJ2-1; 11 nucleotides line up with TRBD2. Losses at the gene ends were 6 bases for V and 0 bases for J; bases not matched to a gene: 7. Germline V CDR1 and CDR2: MDHEN, SYDVKM. There are 17 residues in the CDR3. As DNA, the CDR3 is TGTGCCAGCAGCCGGGGACTAGCGGTTAGCTCCTACAATGAGCAGTTCTTC. Its translation: CASSRGLAVSSYNEQFF.

This chain links TRBV15 with TRBJ2-3; D is possibly TRBD1 or TRBD2 (6 bases each). Germline lookup yields CDR1 LNHNV and CDR2 YYDKDF (reference sequence). V lost 1 base and J 5 bases, leaving 13 bases between the germline ends. The CDR3 sequence is 15 residues long. The CDR3 DNA reads as TGTGCCACCAGCAGAGTAGGGGGGTTGGGAGATACGCAGTATTTT. Translated: CATSRVGGLGDTQYF.

This clonotype appeared a few times. One end of the junction does not line up with germline, which may come from a read error. This chain uses TRBV7-2 with TRBJ1-4; D not resolved. Looked up from germline, CDR1 is SGHTA and CDR2 is FQGNSA. The CDR3 sequence is 16 residues long. DNA of the CDR3: TGTGCCAGCAGCTTCTCACCTGGTCTCCGAAATGAGAAACTGTTTTTT. It encodes CASSFSPGLRNEKLFF.

This clonotype was observed a handful of times. The rearrangement links TRBV9 to TRBJ2-3, with D uncertain. CDR3 length: 15 amino acids. V shed 0 bases and J shed 2 bases, with 10 bases lying between them. Germline CDR1 SGDLS, CDR2 YYNGEE. The CDR3 protein is CASSVAVHHTDTQYF. DNA of the CDR3: TGTGCCAGCAGCGTAGCCGTACACCACACAGATACGCAGTATTTT.

This clonotype was observed a handful of times. The rearrangement links TRBV5-1 to TRBJ1-6; D may be TRBD1 (6 bases). Per germline, CDR1 SGHRS and CDR2 YFSETQ. Trimming pared 1 base from V and 5 bases from J, leaving 13 bases between. This CDR3 is built from 16 residues. CDR3 nucleotide sequence: TGCGCCAGCAGCTTGTTCGGGGGCTTGGATAATTCACCCCTCCACTTT. Translation: CASSLFGGLDNSPLHF.

Comments on this clonotype: A much larger clone lies one base from this, so it may be a read error. The gene calls are TRBV11-2 and TRBJ2-2, with 10 bases fitting TRBD2. With 3 bases clipped from V and 6 bases from J, the junction kept 7 bases outside the gene matches. The germline V gene encodes CDR1 SGHAT and CDR2 FQNNGV. The CDR3 runs 16 residues. The CDR3 protein is CASSFISGGKAGELFF. As DNA, the CDR3 is TGTGCCAGCAGCTTCATTAGCGGGGGGAAGGCCGGGGAGCTGTTTTTT.

V usage is TRBV29-1 and J usage is TRBJ2-7; D may be TRBD1 (6 bases). The ends were cut back, 6 bases at V and 6 bases at J, with 15 bases in the middle. The CDR3 runs 12 residues. Germline V CDR1 and CDR2: SQVTM, ANQGSEA. CDR3 loop: CSVSITGCEQYF. Here the CDR3 DNA reads TGCAGCGTGTCAATCACAGGGTGCGAGCAGTACTTC.

The rearrangement links TRBV5-6 to TRBJ1-6; 9 bases line up with TRBD1. Unmatched junction bases numbered 8, after V lost 0 bases and J lost 7 bases. There are 17 residues in the CDR3. Germline CDR1 SGHDT, CDR2 YYEEEE. CDR3 residues: CASSLGVPGQGNSPLHF. The CDR3 DNA reads as TGTGCCAGCAGCTTGGGGGTCCCGGGACAGGGAAATTCACCCCTCCACTTT. Complete variable domain (other parts from reference TRBV5-6 and TRBJ1-6): DAGVTQSPTHLIKTRGQQVTLRCSPKSGHDTVSWYQQALGQGPQFIFQYYEEEERQRGNFPDRFSGHQFPNYSSELNVNALLLGDSALYLCASSLGVPGQGNSPLHFGNGTRLTVT.

The chain combines TRBV20-1 with TRBJ2-5; D gene uncertain. The CDR3 extends over 15 amino acids. Per germline, CDR1 DFQATT and CDR2 SNEGSKA (reference sequence). V was clipped by 5 bases and J by 1 base, with 17 bases between them. CDR3 sequence: CSAVPQDDPQETQYF. The CDR3 region has the DNA TGCAGTGCTGTTCCCCAGGATGACCCCCAAGAGACCCAGTACTTC.

The V and J genes are TRBV4-2 and TRBJ2-5; D uncertain. Between the trimmed V and J ends, which lost 2 bases and 3 bases, there was a span of 10 bases. The germline V gene encodes CDR1 LGHNA and CDR2 YNFKEQ. CDR3 length equals 14 residues. DNA of the CDR3: TGTGCCAGCAGCCAAACCGAGGCAAAAGAGACCCAGTACTTC. Translating it yields CASSQTEAKETQYF.

The V call is TRBV9, the J call TRBJ2-2; unclear D gene. The germline CDR1 and CDR2 sequences are SGDLS and YYNGEE. V gave up 4 bases and J gave up 8 bases, with 9 bases separating them. The CDR3 runs 12 residues. CDR3: CASSPHGGELFF. As DNA, the CDR3 is TGTGCCAGCAGCCCTCACGGGGGGGAGCTGTTTTTT.

In its sample, this clonotype was seen a few times. The chain joins TRBV13 to TRBJ2-5, with D possibly being TRBD1 or TRBD2 (5 bases each). Trimming stripped 7 bases from V and 11 bases from J, with 20 bases between. Germline CDR1 and CDR2: PRHDT and FYEKMQ (reference sequence). The length of the CDR3 is 13 residues. CDR3 DNA sequence: TGTGCCAGCAACCTATCCCCGACGGGGCGGCAGTACTTC. This gives the protein CASNLSPTGRQYF.

The chain recombines TRBV4-3 with TRBJ2-1; 11 bases fit TRBD2. The J segment lost 10 bases and the V segment lost 1 base, leaving 18 bases of the junction unmatched. The CDR3 is 19 residues long. The germline V gene encodes CDR1 LGHNA and CDR2 YSLEER. The CDR3 DNA sequence: TGCGCCAGCAGCCAAGTGTTCCCTCGGGCTAGCGGGGGGTCTCGGGAGCAGTTCTTC. Translated, it gives CASSQVFPRASGGSREQFF.

The V call is TRBV24-1, the J call TRBJ2-5; 7 bases are shared with TRBD1. V lost 4 bases and J lost 0; bases outside the gene matches: 10. This CDR3 spans 17 amino acids. Germline lookup yields CDR1 KGHDR and CDR2 SFDVKD. The CDR3 nucleotides are TGTGCCACCAGTGACTCCGAGACAGGGATGTACCAAGAGACCCAGTACTTC. Its protein product is CATSDSETGMYQETQYF.

This rearrangement joins TRBV12-3 or TRBV12-4 to TRBJ2-3, with 9 bases matching TRBD2. Unmatched junction bases numbered 8, after V lost 7 bases and J lost 6 bases. The CDR3 consists of 14 residues. CDR3 nucleotide sequence: TGTGCCAGCACCCTGGCGGGGGGGGCGGATACGCAGTATTTT. Protein: CASTLAGGADTQYF.

The chain joins TRBV6-2 or TRBV6-3 to TRBJ2-1; TRBD2 agrees at 9 bases. There are 15 residues in the CDR3. Trimming took 6 bases from V and 9 from J; bases not matched to a gene: 12. Germline V gives CDR1 MNHEY, CDR2 SVGEGT. CDR3 bases: TGTGCCAGCAGCAAGGGACTAGCCTTAACGGGTGAGCAGTTCTTC. Protein: CASSKGLALTGEQFF.

This chain connects TRBV12-3 or TRBV12-4 to TRBJ2-5; TRBD2 might be the D (7 bases). The DNA end favors TRBJ2-7, so the J call may be wrong. The CDR3 is 13 amino acids. The CDR3 loop reads CASSFLGGGEQYF. The CDR3 DNA sequence: TGTGCCAGCAGTTTTTTAGGGGGGGGCGAGCAGTACTTC.

The rearrangement links TRBV6-2 or TRBV6-3 to TRBJ2-1, with 10 bases matching TRBD2. CDR1 and CDR2 from the germline V gene are MNHEY and SVGEGT. There are 14 residues in the CDR3. The V gene end was trimmed by 7 bases and the J gene end by 7 bases; junction bases not matched to a gene: 7. The DNA for the CDR3 is TGTGCCAGCAAATTCAGCGGGGGGGGAAATGAGCAGTTCTTC. Its protein is CASKFSGGGNEQFF.

V usage is TRBV20-1 and J usage is TRBJ2-7; a possible D gene is TRBD1 (7 bases). CDR1 and CDR2 (germline): DFQATT, SNEGSKA (reference sequence). Trimming pared 5 bases from V and 6 bases from J, leaving 20 bases between. The CDR3 has 14 residues. CDR3 protein: CSAQDAGGYGEQYF. CDR3 in DNA: TGCAGTGCTCAAGATGCAGGGGGGTATGGCGAGCAGTACTTC.

The chain employs TRBV9 and TRBJ2-3; the D is unclear. The CDR3 is 16 amino acids. Germline V gene lookup returns CDR1 SGDLS and CDR2 YYNGEE. The V end was cut by 0 bases, the J end by 2 bases, with 13 bases between. In DNA form, the CDR3 reads TGTGCCAGCAGCGTAGGTGGCAGCCAAATCACAGATACGCAGTATTTT. Its protein is CASSVGGSQITDTQYF.

Concerning this clonotype itself: A junction boundary mismatches the germline segment, possibly from a read error. The chain links TRBV7-2 to TRBJ1-2; D is ambiguous. This CDR3 region has 16 residues. In germline, CDR1 is SGHTA, CDR2 FQGNSA. CDR3 region: CVSSLELRRTNYGYTF. The CDR3 nucleotides are TGTGTCAGCAGCTTAGAGCTTCGTAGGACTAACTATGGCTACACCTTC.

The chain is built from TRBV28 and TRBJ2-5; 12 nucleotides agree with TRBD2. CDR3 size: 16 residues. V shed 7 bases and J 4 bases; nucleotides not matched to a gene: 10. Per the germline V gene, CDR1 is MDHEN and CDR2 is SYDVKM. CDR3 nucleotides: TGTGCCAGCATGACTAGCGGGGGTCCCGAGGGAGAGACCCAGTACTTC. Its translation is CASMTSGGPEGETQYF.

J is TRBJ2-7 and V is TRBV20-1; TRBD2 is a possible D gene (6 bases). The V gene's germline CDR1 is DFQATT and CDR2 SNEGSKA (reference sequence). Between the trimmed V and J ends, which lost 0 bases and 0 bases, there was a span of 15 bases. This CDR3 comprises 16 residues. Written as DNA, the CDR3 is TGCAGTGCTAGAGATCTCGGAGGGGTCGGCTCCTACGAGCAGTACTTC. Protein product: CSARDLGGVGSYEQYF.

This rearrangement joins TRBV7-9 to TRBJ2-1; unclear D gene. V lost 5 bases and J lost 2, with 10 bases in between. The length of the CDR3 is 14 residues. In germline, CDR1 is SEHNR, CDR2 FQNEAQ (reference sequence). This CDR3 reads CASSPVWAYNEQFF. Here the CDR3 DNA reads TGTGCCAGCAGCCCCGTCTGGGCCTACAATGAGCAGTTCTTC.